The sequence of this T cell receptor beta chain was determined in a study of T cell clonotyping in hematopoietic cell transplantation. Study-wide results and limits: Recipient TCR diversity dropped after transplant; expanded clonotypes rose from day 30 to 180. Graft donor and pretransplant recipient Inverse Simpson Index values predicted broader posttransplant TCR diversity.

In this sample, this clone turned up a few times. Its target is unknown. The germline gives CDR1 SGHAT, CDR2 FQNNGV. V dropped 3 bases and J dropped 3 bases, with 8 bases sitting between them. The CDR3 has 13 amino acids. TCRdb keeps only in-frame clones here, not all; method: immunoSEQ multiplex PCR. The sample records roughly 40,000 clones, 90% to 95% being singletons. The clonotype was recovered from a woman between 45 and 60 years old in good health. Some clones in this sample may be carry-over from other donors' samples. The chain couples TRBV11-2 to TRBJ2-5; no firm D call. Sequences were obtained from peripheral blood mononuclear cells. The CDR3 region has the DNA TGTGCCAGCAGCTTCTCAGGAGAAGAGACCCAGTACTTC. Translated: CASSFSGEETQYF.